The 26 T cell receptor beta chains in this list originate from one sample, sequenced in a study of cytomegalovirus exposure and HLA in healthy donors. PCR amplification relied on 60 Vbeta primers (plus 13 Jbeta primers). Measured with immunoSEQ multiplex PCR; TCRdb has only the in-frame clones, and not every one. This table holds 150,000 or so clones, about 83% found once. The sample comprised PBMCs. Source of these receptors: a man aged 40-49 years in good health and CMV-seropositive.

The rearrangement joins TRBV7-9 to TRBJ2-5, with D possibly being TRBD1 (6 bases). The J call may be mistaken, given a closer DNA end match to TRBJ2-7. The CDR3 extends over 12 amino acids. CDR1 is SEHNR, CDR2 FQNEAQ, per germline (reference sequence). CDR3 in DNA: TGTGCCAGCAGCTCTACAGGGCACGAGCAGTACTTC. Translating gives CASSSTGHEQYF.

The V call is TRBV19, the J call TRBJ1-2; D is possibly TRBD1 (6 bases). The CDR3 is made up of 14 amino acids. Germline V gene data show CDR1 as LNHDA and CDR2 as SQIVND (reference sequence). With 3 bases removed from V and 0 bases from J, the gap between germline ends came to 8 bases. In DNA, the CDR3 is TGTGCCAGTAGTATTCCAGGGGCTAACTATGGCTACACCTTC. Amino acid sequence: CASSIPGANYGYTF.

This chain uses TRBV4-3 with TRBJ1-4, with TRBD1 matching 10 bases. The V segment lost 4 bases and the J segment 5 bases; nucleotides outside the gene matches: 4. The CDR3 is made up of 15 amino acids. CDR1 is LGHNA and CDR2 is YSLEER in the germline V gene. CDR3 nucleotides: TGCGCCAGCAGCCTCTCGGGACAGGGGAATGAAAAACTGTTTTTT. It specifies CASSLSGQGNEKLFF.

The rearrangement links TRBV6-1 to TRBJ2-7; TRBD2 agrees at 7 bases. V lost 4 bases to trimming and J lost 0 bases; unmatched junction nucleotides: 15. Germline V gene lookup returns CDR1 MNHNS and CDR2 SASEGT. The CDR3 contains 18 residues. The DNA for the CDR3 is TGTGCCAGCAGTGGAGGACTAGTGGCGCGGTTTAGCTCCTACGAGCAGTACTTC. It codes for CASSGGLVARFSSYEQYF.

The CDR3 region has the DNA TGTGCCAGCAGCTTACGGGGTAGCAACTATGGCTACACCTTC. This translates into CASSLRGSNYGYTF. The chain carries TRBV7-9 and TRBJ1-2; D is unclear. Per the germline V gene, CDR1 is SEHNR and CDR2 is FQNEAQ (reference sequence). The germline V and J ends were trimmed by 2 bases and 2 bases, with 9 bases remaining between them. This CDR3 has 14 amino acids. Complete variable domain (other parts from reference TRBV7-9 and TRBJ1-2): DTGVSQNPRHKITKRGQNVTFRCDPISEHNRLYWYRQTLGQGPEFLTYFQNEAQLEKSRLLSDRFSAERPKGSFSTLEIQRTEQGDSAMYLCASSLRGSNYGYTFGSGTRLTVV.

The chain joins TRBV9 to TRBJ2-2; no clear D. CDR1 and CDR2 (germline): SGDLS, YYNGEE. Deletions cut 0 bases from V and 2 bases from J, with 5 bases between. The CDR3 loop spans 14 amino acids. CDR3 bases: TGTGCCAGCAGCGTAGCGGTAAACACCGGGGAGCTGTTTTTT. It codes for CASSVAVNTGELFF.

The chain uses TRBV7-9 and TRBJ2-7; D is unclear. This CDR3 is 11 amino acids long. V lost 5 bases and J 3 bases, leaving 5 bases between the germline ends. Germline loops: CDR1 SEHNR, CDR2 FQNEAQ (reference sequence). CDR3 DNA: TGTGCCAGCAGCGTTAGCTACGAGCAGTACTTC. This encodes CASSVSYEQYF.

The rearrangement joins TRBV13 to TRBJ2-5; 11 bases fit TRBD1. Germline CDR1 reads PRHDT; CDR2 reads FYEKMQ (reference sequence). Germline trimming cut 5 bases from V and 5 bases from J; bases unmatched to any gene: 4. The CDR3 is made up of 14 amino acids. The CDR3 loop is CASSADRGLETQYF. CDR3 nucleotide sequence: TGTGCCAGCAGCGCGGACAGGGGGCTGGAGACCCAGTACTTC. The complete variable domain, with remaining parts taken from reference TRBV13 and TRBJ2-5, reads AAGVIQSPRHLIKEKRETATLKCYPIPRHDTVYWYQQGPGQDPQFLISFYEKMQSDKGSIPDRFSAQQFSDYHSELNMSSLELGDSALYFCASSADRGLETQYFGPGTRLLVL.

The chain employs TRBV21-1 and TRBJ2-1; the table's TRBD2 call for D was not verified on the DNA. TRBV21-1 constitutes a pseudogene. This CDR3 is built from 14 residues. The CDR3 DNA is TGTGCCAGCAGTCCAGCGGGAGTGCGCGATGAGCAGTTCTTC. This translates into CASSPAGVRDEQFF.

This chain uses TRBV28 with TRBJ2-1; 7 positions agree with TRBD2. CDR1 is MDHEN, CDR2 SYDVKM, per germline. The V segment lost 3 bases and the J segment 7 bases; nucleotides outside the gene matches: 3. This CDR3 region has 13 residues. CDR3 loop: CASSLAGANEQFF. CDR3 bases: TGTGCCAGCAGTTTGGCGGGAGCGAATGAGCAGTTCTTC.

In the case of this clone: Other DNA variants within this sample encode the same CDR3. The rearrangement uses TRBV9 and TRBJ2-2; 7 bases match TRBD2. This CDR3 is 16 amino acids long. Germline V gene sequence: CDR1 SGDLS, CDR2 YYNGEE. With V trimmed by 4 bases and J by 2 bases, 8 bases remained unmatched. For the CDR3, the DNA is TGTGCCAGCAGCCCCCGGCTAGCGGCCAACACCGGGGAGCTGTTTTTT. Its translation is CASSPRLAANTGELFF.

This sequence joins TRBV27 and TRBJ2-5, with 9 bases matching TRBD2. V was pared by 3 bases and J by 5 bases, with 4 bases of the junction left unmatched. The germline CDR1 and CDR2 sequences are MNHEY and SMNVEV (reference sequence). This CDR3 region has 14 residues. CDR3 loop: CASSFGGLAETQYF. The CDR3 nucleotides are TGTGCCAGCAGTTTTGGGGGACTAGCTGAGACCCAGTACTTC.

This rearrangement joins TRBV7-9 to TRBJ2-3; unclear D gene. The CDR3 runs 12 residues. Germline-derived CDR1 and CDR2 are SEHNR and FQNEAQ (reference sequence). Trimming left V 5 bases short and J 1 base short, with 4 bases between. Here the CDR3 reads CASSTGTDTQYF. The CDR3, as DNA: TGTGCCAGCAGCACGGGCACAGATACGCAGTATTTT.

The chain is built from TRBV5-1 and TRBJ2-3; D remains ambiguous. The germline gives CDR1 SGHRS, CDR2 YFSETQ. The CDR3 runs 14 residues. V was pared by 3 bases and J by 1 base, with 9 bases between. The CDR3 loop is CASSSSSGTDTQYF. The CDR3 DNA sequence: TGCGCCAGCAGCTCGTCAAGCGGCACAGATACGCAGTATTTT.

Here the CDR3 DNA reads TGTGCCAGCAGCGTAGCGATCACAGATCTTTACAATGAGCAGTTCTTC. It specifies CASSVAITDLYNEQFF. V and J are TRBV9 and TRBJ2-1; unclear D gene. This CDR3 has 16 residues. Germline assignment: CDR1 SGDLS and CDR2 YYNGEE. V was shortened by 0 bases and J by 4 bases, with 14 bases between the two germline ends.

The genes are TRBV7-8 and TRBJ2-3; 7 bases line up with TRBD1. Trimming at V came to 2 bases and at J to 1 base, leaving 18 bases not matched to a gene. Germline lookup yields CDR1 SGHVS and CDR2 FQNEAQ. This CDR3 has 20 residues. CDR3 in DNA: TGTGCCAGCAGCTTAACGACAGGGTCAATAGTACGGGGAGGCACAGATACGCAGTATTTT. It codes for CASSLTTGSIVRGGTDTQYF.

The V call is TRBV7-8, the J call TRBJ2-7; no firm D call. CDR3 length: 13 amino acids. Germline V gene data show CDR1 as SGHVS and CDR2 as FQNEAQ. Trimming pared 0 bases from V and 6 bases from J, leaving 9 bases between. The CDR3, as DNA: TGTGCCAGCAGCTTAGCCGAACTCCGCGAGCAGTACTTC. It encodes CASSLAELREQYF.

The chain employs TRBV6-5 and TRBJ1-3, with D unclear. CDR3 length equals 15 residues. Looked up from germline, CDR1 is MNHEY and CDR2 is SVGAGI. Trimming took off 5 bases at V and 2 bases at J, with 13 bases between the two ends. CDR3 in amino acids: CASSMDWRTGNTIYF. DNA of the CDR3: TGTGCCAGCAGTATGGACTGGCGCACTGGAAACACCATATATTTT.

A few counts support this clone. The V gene is TRBV9, the J gene TRBJ2-2, with D maybe TRBD2 (6 bases). Germline V CDR1 and CDR2: SGDLS, YYNGEE. CDR3 length equals 15 residues. V was shortened by 3 bases and J by 7 bases, with 16 bases between the two germline ends. CDR3 in DNA: TGTGCCAGCAGCGAGGACGGGAGTGGGCACGGGGAGCTGTTTTTT. This translates into CASSEDGSGHGELFF. The full variable domain, rest sourced from reference TRBV9 and TRBJ2-2, is DSGVTQTPKHLITATGQRVTLRCSPRSGDLSVYWYQQSLDQGLQFLIQYYNGEERAKGNILERFSAQQFPDLHSELNLSSLELGDSALYFCASSEDGSGHGELFFGEGSRLTVL.

The chain couples TRBV5-4 to TRBJ1-2; TRBD1 might be the D (6 bases). Germline V gene sequence: CDR1 SGHNT, CDR2 YYREEE (reference sequence). Trimming left V 3 bases short and J 2 bases short, with 14 bases between. The CDR3 totals 15 residues. The CDR3 here is CASSSRTVRNYGYTF. The DNA for the CDR3 is TGTGCCAGCAGCTCCCGGACAGTGAGAAACTATGGCTACACCTTC.

In nucleotides, the CDR3 is TGTGCCAGCAGCTCCGGACAGGGAGAGACCCAGTACTTC. This encodes CASSSGQGETQYF. This sequence joins TRBV7-7 and TRBJ2-5; 8 positions agree with TRBD1. CDR1 and CDR2 from the germline V gene are SSHAT and FNYEAQ (reference sequence). The CDR3 has 13 amino acids. Trimming cost V 4 bases and J 4 bases; bases outside gene matches: 2.

This chain uses TRBV7-2 with TRBJ2-7; D unclear. There are 13 residues in the CDR3. CDR1 is SGHTA and CDR2 is FQGNSA in the germline V gene. Trimming stripped 3 bases from V and 3 bases from J, with 9 bases between. Written as DNA, the CDR3 is TGTGCCAGCAGCTTTACCAGCGACTACGAGCAGTACTTC. Its translation is CASSFTSDYEQYF.

The rearrangement uses TRBV10-3 and TRBJ2-3; 8 nucleotides match TRBD2. The CDR3 has 15 residues. The ends lost 7 bases at V and 1 base at J; junction bases unmatched: 7. In germline, CDR1 is ENHRY, CDR2 SYGVKD. The CDR3 nucleotides are TGTGCCATCAACACAGCGGGAGCGGGCACAGATACGCAGTATTTT. It encodes CAINTAGAGTDTQYF.

The V call is TRBV30, the J call TRBJ1-3; no clear D gene. V lost 8 bases and J 0 bases, leaving 5 bases between the germline ends. Germline assignment: CDR1 GTSNPN and CDR2 SVGIG (reference sequence). This CDR3 is 11 amino acids long. Written as DNA, the CDR3 is TGTGCCCGGGACTCTGGAAACACCATATATTTT. Residues: CARDSGNTIYF.

The chain uses TRBV19 and TRBJ1-1, with D perhaps matching TRBD1 (5 bases). There are 14 residues in the CDR3. Germline-derived CDR1 and CDR2 are LNHDA and SQIVND (reference sequence). V shed 10 bases and J shed 2 bases, with 17 bases lying between them. CDR3: CATKTVSINTEAFF. The DNA for the CDR3 is TGTGCCACCAAGACAGTCTCTATAAACACTGAAGCTTTCTTT.

The chain carries TRBV29-1 and TRBJ2-7; D may be TRBD2 (7 bases). Trimming pared 1 base from V and 0 bases from J, leaving 16 bases between. Germline lookup yields CDR1 SQVTM and CDR2 ANQGSEA. The CDR3 has 16 amino acids. CDR3 protein: CSVEVGGGLYSYEQYF. Here the CDR3 DNA reads TGCAGCGTTGAAGTAGGGGGGGGACTGTACTCCTACGAGCAGTACTTC.